Sequencing of this T cell receptor (beta chain) was carried out in a study of metastatic and nonmetastatic thyroid tumors. Study summary: Across peripheral blood and tumor or nodule tissue samples taken from malignant and benign thyroid patients, the repertoires were compared with one another.

This clone ranks as medium-sized. Germline V gene sequence: CDR1 KGHDR, CDR2 SFDVKD. CDR3 size: 20 residues. V lost 4 bases to trimming and J lost 3 bases; unmatched junction nucleotides: 14. Ahead of thyroid surgery, no patient had received treatment of any kind. MiXCR was used by TCRdb to re-call the PCR reads. The sample lists 20,000 or so clones, roughly 23% occurring once. The chain uses TRBV24-1 and TRBJ2-2; TRBD2 aligns across 12 bases. This receptor was obtained from a female donor with papillary thyroid cancer or a benign thyroid nodule (not recorded which). Some clones in this sample may be carry-over from other donors' samples. The sequencing input was adjacent normal tissue. CDR3 sequence (DNA): TGTGCCACCAGTGAGCCCGGGACTAGCGGGCTCGGGAGGGACACCGGGGAGCTGTTTTTT. It encodes CATSEPGTSGLGRDTGELFF.